This T cell receptor (beta chain) stems from a study of blood T cell repertoires in COVID-19. The overall study: The United States, Italy and Spain supplied acute and convalescent COVID-19 samples.

This CDR3 has 13 residues. In germline, CDR1 is SGHTA, CDR2 FQGTGA. Trimming left V 5 bases short and J 4 bases short, with 11 bases between. Source study methods: Reference gene primer amplification yielded estimated nucleated cell counts. Profiled with immunoSEQ multiplex PCR; TCRdb holds only in-frame clones, not every one. D and trimming come from the DNA, and the V and J calls and clone size come from that table. The sample holds 90,000 or so clones, 70% to 85% seen once. This chain connects TRBV7-3 to TRBJ2-5; a possible D gene is TRBD2 (5 bases). Sequencing was done on a sample of peripheral blood. The receptor's source is an older woman in a cohort sampled during active or convalescent COVID-19. CDR3 nucleotide sequence: TGTGCCAGCAGCACGGTAGAGGGAGAGACCCAGTACTTC. Its protein is CASSTVEGETQYF.